Shown below are 8 T cell receptor beta chains from a single sample sequenced in a study of blood T cell repertoires in COVID-19. TCRdb keeps only in-frame clones here, not all; method: immunoSEQ multiplex PCR. The repertoire holds fewer than 150,000 clones, around 90% seen once, with roughly 4.4% in the top ten. The sequenced sample consisted of peripheral blood. These receptors all come from a woman between 45 and 60 years old with acute or convalescent COVID-19.

The V gene is TRBV3-1 (or the pseudogene TRBV3-2), the J gene TRBJ2-3; possible D gene TRBD2, 5 bases. The CDR3 spans 13 residues. Germline values: CDR1 LGHDT, CDR2 YNNKEL (reference sequence). V was shortened by 5 bases and J by 6 bases, with 12 bases between the two germline ends. Here the CDR3 DNA reads TGTGCCAGCAGCTTCGCGAGGAGGGATACGCAGTATTTT. As protein: CASSFARRDTQYF.

The chain has TRBV6-5 and TRBJ2-1; the match to TRBD2 covers 10 bases. V lost 7 bases to trimming and J lost 9 bases; unmatched junction nucleotides: 12. The CDR3 runs to 15 residues. Germline V gene data show CDR1 as MNHEY and CDR2 as SVGAGI. The DNA of the CDR3 is TGTGCCAGCAAAATAGCGGGAGGCACCTTTGGTGAGCAGTTCTTC. This codes for CASKIAGGTFGEQFF.

The chain joins TRBV3-1 (or the pseudogene TRBV3-2) to TRBJ1-2; tentatively, D is TRBD1 (5 bases). The germline V and J ends were trimmed by 0 bases and 4 bases, with 18 bases remaining between them. This CDR3 has 17 residues. CDR1 is LGHDT and CDR2 is YNNKEL in the germline V gene (reference sequence). The CDR3 sequence: CASSQELIGAHFYGYTF. Here the CDR3 DNA reads TGTGCCAGCAGCCAAGAGTTAATAGGGGCTCATTTCTATGGCTACACCTTC.

This clone was picked up a small number of times. The chain is built from TRBV24-1 and TRBJ1-2, with D perhaps TRBD1 (6 bases). Trimming took 4 bases from V and 4 from J, leaving 12 bases between them. In germline, CDR1 is KGHDR, CDR2 SFDVKD. The CDR3 has 14 amino acids. CDR3 protein: CATSEPDRPYGYTF. The CDR3 nucleotides are TGTGCCACCAGTGAACCTGACAGGCCCTATGGCTACACCTTC.

Only a few counts were recorded for this clone. The chain combines TRBV14 with TRBJ2-4; 9 bases map to TRBD2. Germline CDR1 SGHDN, CDR2 FVKESK. The CDR3 sequence is 14 residues long. J lost 6 bases, V lost 4 bases, and 4 bases had no gene match. The CDR3 region has the DNA TGTGCCAGCAGCCCCTTGGGACTAGCAAACATTCAGTACTTC. It codes for CASSPLGLANIQYF.

The genes are TRBV19 and TRBJ2-1; 7 positions agree with TRBD1. This CDR3 is 13 amino acids long. With 6 bases clipped from V and 4 bases from J, the junction kept 3 bases outside the gene matches. CDR1 is LNHDA and CDR2 is SQIVND in the germline V gene (reference sequence). The CDR3 region has the DNA TGTGCCAGTAGAGAGACAGGGTACAATGAGCAGTTCTTC. As protein: CASRETGYNEQFF.

This rearrangement joins TRBV9 to TRBJ1-2; maybe TRBD1 (5 bases). The CDR3 is 16 residues long. The germline gives CDR1 SGDLS, CDR2 YYNGEE. Deletions cut 4 bases from V and 4 bases from J, with 20 bases between. This CDR3 reads CASSPAGGGRFYGYTF. The CDR3 nucleotides are TGTGCCAGCAGCCCAGCCGGCGGGGGTCGATTCTATGGCTACACCTTC.

The chain carries TRBV2 and TRBJ1-5; D remains unclear. V lost 4 bases, J lost 2 bases, and 24 bases lay in between. The CDR3 loop spans 19 amino acids. The germline gives CDR1 SNHLY, CDR2 FYNNEI. CDR3 protein: CASSACGGGLSDGNQPQHF. As DNA, the CDR3 is TGTGCCAGCAGTGCCTGTGGCGGTGGCTTGAGTGACGGCAATCAGCCCCAGCATTTT.